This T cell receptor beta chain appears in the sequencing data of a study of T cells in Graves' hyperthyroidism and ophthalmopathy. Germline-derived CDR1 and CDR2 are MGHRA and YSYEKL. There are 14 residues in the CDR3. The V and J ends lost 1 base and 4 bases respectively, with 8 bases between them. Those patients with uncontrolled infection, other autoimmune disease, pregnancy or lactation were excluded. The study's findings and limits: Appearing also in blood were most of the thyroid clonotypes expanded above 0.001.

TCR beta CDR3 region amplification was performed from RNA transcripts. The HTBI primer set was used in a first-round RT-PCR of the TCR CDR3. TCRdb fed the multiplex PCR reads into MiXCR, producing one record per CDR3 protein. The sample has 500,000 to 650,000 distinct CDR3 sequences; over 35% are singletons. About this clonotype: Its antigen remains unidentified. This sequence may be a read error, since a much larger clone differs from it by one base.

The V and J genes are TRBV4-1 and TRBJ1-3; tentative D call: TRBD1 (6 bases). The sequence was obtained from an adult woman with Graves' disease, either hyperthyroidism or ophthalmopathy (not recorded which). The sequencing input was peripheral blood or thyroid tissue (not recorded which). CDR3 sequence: CASSQAGQGNTIYF. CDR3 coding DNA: TGCGCCAGCAGCCAAGCTGGACAGGGAAACACCATATATTTT.